These 12 T cell receptor beta chains share one sample of origin, sequenced in a study of PD-L1 blockade in urothelial cancer (dated by TCRdb to the late 2010s). Receptor amplification or capture employed the immunoSEQ multiplex PCR assay. TCRdb provides this immuneACCESS table in a form limited to in-frame rearrangements. Some clones are lacking; in checked studies, under half of them reflect an unresolved V gene, and why the rest are absent is not known. This sample has about 88,000 clones in its table, and 90% of those were observed once. The top ten constitute around 10% of the sample. Sequences were derived from PBMCs, sampled around atezolizumab (anti-PD-L1) treatment. These TCRs come from a man aged 60 to 75 with urothelial cancer.

The chain is built from TRBV7-2 and TRBJ2-1; D gene uncertain. The CDR3 is 13 amino acids. Per germline, CDR1 SGHTA and CDR2 FQGNSA. The V gene lost 5 bases and the J gene lost 7 bases, with 12 bases spanning the gap. CDR3 nucleotide sequence: TGTGCCAGCAGCCAGACTGTTCTAAATGAGCAGTTCTTC. Translating gives CASSQTVLNEQFF. Using reference TRBV7-2 and TRBJ2-1 for the parts outside the CDR3, the full variable domain is GAGVSQSPSNKVTEKGKDVELRCDPISGHTALYWYRQSLGQGLEFLIYFQGNSAPDKSGLPSDRFSAERTGGSVSTLTIQRTQQEDSAVYLCASSQTVLNEQFFGPGTRLTVL.

The rearrangement joins TRBV28 to TRBJ1-5; D is undetermined. The germline V gene has CDR1 MDHEN and CDR2 SYDVKM. CDR3 length: 15 amino acids. Trimming took off 6 bases at V and 4 bases at J, with 16 bases between the two ends. The CDR3 sequence: CASRVGGESNQPQHF. The CDR3 coding sequence is TGTGCCAGCAGGGTGGGTGGAGAATCTAATCAGCCCCAGCATTTT.

The chain links TRBV4-1 to TRBJ1-5, with D possibly matching TRBD1 (5 bases). The CDR3 extends over 16 amino acids. CDR1 is MGHRA, CDR2 YSYEKL, per germline. Trimming removed 4 bases from V and 1 base from J, with 14 bases in between. CDR3 loop: CASSPIGAGSNQPQHF. CDR3 in DNA: TGCGCCAGCAGCCCGATTGGGGCAGGGAGCAATCAGCCCCAGCATTTT.

V usage is TRBV7-9 and J usage is TRBJ1-2; 7 bases match TRBD1. CDR1 and CDR2 from the germline V gene are SEHNR and FQNEAQ (reference sequence). J gave up 8 bases and V 1 base, and 4 bases lay outside the gene matches. This CDR3 contains 13 residues. CDR3 sequence: CASSLEGGVGYTF. The CDR3 region has the DNA TGTGCCAGCAGCTTAGAAGGGGGCGTCGGCTACACCTTC.

This clone was detected only once. The chain joins TRBV11-3 to TRBJ2-2, with 7 bases that match TRBD1. This CDR3 is built from 15 residues. Trimming cost V 5 bases and J 0 bases; bases outside gene matches: 3. Germline V gene sequence: CDR1 SGHNT, CDR2 YENEEA. DNA of the CDR3: TGTGCCAGCAGCCTTGGGACAGCGAACACCGGGGAGCTGTTTTTT. Translation: CASSLGTANTGELFF.

This sequence joins TRBV5-1 and TRBJ2-3; 11 bases are shared with TRBD2. Trimming removed 2 bases from V and 4 bases from J; junction bases left unmatched: 12. CDR1 is SGHRS and CDR2 is YFSETQ in the germline V gene. The CDR3 runs 18 residues. The CDR3: CASSLSIAGGLSADTQYF. CDR3 in DNA: TGCGCCAGCAGCTTATCAATAGCGGGAGGGCTTTCGGCAGATACGCAGTATTTT.

The CDR3 DNA reads TGTGCCAGTAGGTCAGGGGGGCTTTTTGGCTACACCTTC. It specifies CASRSGGLFGYTF. The V and J genes are TRBV19 and TRBJ1-2; 7 bases align to TRBD1. The CDR3 is 13 residues long. Germline-derived CDR1 and CDR2 are LNHDA and SQIVND (reference sequence). Trimming at V came to 6 bases and at J to 7 bases, leaving 8 bases not matched to a gene.

The J gene is TRBJ2-6, the V gene TRBV7-9; 7 bases agree with TRBD1. Germline CDR1 is SEHNR and CDR2 is FQNEAQ (reference sequence). J gave up 0 bases and V 3 bases, and 11 bases lay outside the gene matches. The CDR3 sequence is 19 residues long. This chain's CDR3 is CASSFRGQKLRSGANVLTF. DNA of the CDR3: TGTGCCAGCAGCTTTAGGGGACAGAAACTTCGCTCTGGGGCCAACGTCCTGACTTTC.

V and J are TRBV27 and TRBJ1-2; D is possibly TRBD1 (6 bases). From germline, CDR1 is MNHEY and CDR2 SMNVEV (reference sequence). V lost 5 bases and J lost 2, with 18 bases in between. CDR3 length: 16 residues. The CDR3 spells CASSTRRGHPNYGYTF. The CDR3, as DNA: TGTGCCAGCAGTACCAGACGGGGACACCCGAACTATGGCTACACCTTC.

This clone has a single count. J is TRBJ2-1 and V is TRBV5-4; maybe TRBD2 (6 bases). V lost 4 bases and J lost 2, with 10 bases in between. The CDR3 covers 14 residues. Looked up from germline, CDR1 is SGHNT and CDR2 is YYREEE (reference sequence). The CDR3 DNA sequence: TGTGCCAGCAGCCCCCGGGGGACCTACAATGAGCAGTTCTTC. Its translation: CASSPRGTYNEQFF.

The chain is built from TRBV11-2 and TRBJ2-3; 7 bases fit TRBD2. V lost 2 bases, J lost 3 bases, and 5 bases stayed unmatched. CDR3 length: 15 amino acids. Germline V lookup: CDR1 SGHAT, CDR2 FQNNGV. The CDR3 sequence is CASSLTGGETDTQYF. The CDR3 DNA sequence: TGTGCCAGCAGCTTAACTGGGGGGGAGACAGATACGCAGTATTTT.

The gene calls are TRBV5-1 and TRBJ2-3; TRBD2 agrees at 10 bases. The germline CDR1 and CDR2 sequences are SGHRS and YFSETQ. Trimming cost V 2 bases and J 4 bases; bases outside gene matches: 7. This CDR3 spans 16 amino acids. The CDR3 sequence is CASSFASGGGADTQYF. The CDR3 nucleotides are TGCGCCAGCAGCTTTGCCAGCGGGGGGGGAGCAGATACGCAGTATTTT.